The TCR beta chain under discussion was sequenced for a study of cytomegalovirus exposure and HLA in healthy donors. On the study more broadly: One earlier analysis, a look at 150 million to 200 million T cells, found around 110 million unique TCR beta sequences. Study outcomes and limitations: Several of the most significant clusters appeared, in a later analysis, to be linked to common viral pathogens.

Donors showed nominal health when sampled, although they likely had unrecorded immune exposures. Germline-derived CDR1 and CDR2 are KGHSH and LQKENI. This CDR3 has 14 residues. Trimming pared 3 bases from V and 5 bases from J, leaving 10 bases between. 60 Vbeta and 13 Jbeta primers were used in PCR. The table came from immunoSEQ multiplex PCR; TCRdb's copy has only in-frame clones and leaves some out. The data contain around 200,000 clones, roughly 80% of them singletons. Of note for this clone: Its antigen is undetermined.

This sequence originates from a boy aged 5 to 17 in good health and CMV-seronegative. Sequencing was done on a sample of PBMCs. The genes are TRBV18 and TRBJ1-4; a possible D gene is TRBD1 (5 bases). CDR3 in amino acids: CASSPTGGNEKLFF. CDR3 DNA: TGTGCCAGCTCACCGACGGGGGGGAATGAAAAACTGTTTTTT.